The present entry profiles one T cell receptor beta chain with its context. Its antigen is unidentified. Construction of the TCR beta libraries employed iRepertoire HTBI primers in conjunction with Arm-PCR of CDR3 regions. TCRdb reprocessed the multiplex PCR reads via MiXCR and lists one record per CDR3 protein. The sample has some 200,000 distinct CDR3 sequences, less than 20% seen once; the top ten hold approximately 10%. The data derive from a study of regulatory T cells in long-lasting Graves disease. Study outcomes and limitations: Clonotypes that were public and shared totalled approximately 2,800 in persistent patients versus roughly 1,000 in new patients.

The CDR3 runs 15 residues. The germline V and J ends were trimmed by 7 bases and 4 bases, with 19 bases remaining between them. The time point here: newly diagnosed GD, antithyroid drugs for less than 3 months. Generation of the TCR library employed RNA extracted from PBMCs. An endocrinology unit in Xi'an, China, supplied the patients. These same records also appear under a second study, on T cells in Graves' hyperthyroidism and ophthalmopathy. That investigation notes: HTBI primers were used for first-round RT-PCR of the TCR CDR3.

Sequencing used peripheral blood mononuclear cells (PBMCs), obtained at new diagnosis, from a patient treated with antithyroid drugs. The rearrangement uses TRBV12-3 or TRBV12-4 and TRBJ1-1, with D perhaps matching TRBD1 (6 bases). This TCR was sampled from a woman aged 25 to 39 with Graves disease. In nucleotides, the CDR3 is TGTGCCAGCACGGAGGTTGGGGGGCTCGGCACTGAAGCTTTCTTT. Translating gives CASTEVGGLGTEAFF.